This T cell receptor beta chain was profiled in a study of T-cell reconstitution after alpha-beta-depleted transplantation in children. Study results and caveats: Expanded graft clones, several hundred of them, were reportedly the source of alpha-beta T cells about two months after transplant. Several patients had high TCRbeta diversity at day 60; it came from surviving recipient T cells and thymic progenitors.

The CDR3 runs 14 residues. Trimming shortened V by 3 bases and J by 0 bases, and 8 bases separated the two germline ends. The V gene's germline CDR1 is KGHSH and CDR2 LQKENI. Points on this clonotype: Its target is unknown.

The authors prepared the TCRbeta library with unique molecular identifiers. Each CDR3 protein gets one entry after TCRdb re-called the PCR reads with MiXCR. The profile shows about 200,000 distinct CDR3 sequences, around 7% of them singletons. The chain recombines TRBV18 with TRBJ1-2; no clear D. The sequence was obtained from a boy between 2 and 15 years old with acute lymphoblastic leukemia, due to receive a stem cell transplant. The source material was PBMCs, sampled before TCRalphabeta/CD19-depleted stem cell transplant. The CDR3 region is CASSPGTSNYGYTF. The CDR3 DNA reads TGTGCCAGCTCACCGGGAACGTCTAACTATGGCTACACCTTC.